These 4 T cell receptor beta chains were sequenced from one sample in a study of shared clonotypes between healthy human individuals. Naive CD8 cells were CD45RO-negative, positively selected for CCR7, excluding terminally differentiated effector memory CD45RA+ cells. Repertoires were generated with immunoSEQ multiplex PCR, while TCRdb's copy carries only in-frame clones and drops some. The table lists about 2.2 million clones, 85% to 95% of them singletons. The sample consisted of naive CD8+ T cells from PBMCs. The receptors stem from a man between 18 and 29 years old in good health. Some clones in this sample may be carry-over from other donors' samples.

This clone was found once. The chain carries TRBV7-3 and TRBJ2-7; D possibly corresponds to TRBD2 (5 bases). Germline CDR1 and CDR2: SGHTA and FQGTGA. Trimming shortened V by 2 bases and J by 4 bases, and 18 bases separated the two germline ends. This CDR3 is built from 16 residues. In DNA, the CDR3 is TGTGCCAGCAGCTTATTAAGCCGTGTCACGGGGTACGAGCAGTACTTC. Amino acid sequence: CASSLLSRVTGYEQYF.

CDR3 nucleotide sequence: TGTGCCAGCAGCTCGCCCGACCAGGGGAAGGGACACGAGCAGTACTTC. The encoded protein is CASSSPDQGKGHEQYF. The chain couples TRBV7-9 to TRBJ2-7; tentatively, D is TRBD1 (6 bases). The CDR3 has 16 amino acids. Trimming left V 4 bases short and J 5 bases short, with 21 bases between. The germline CDR1 and CDR2 sequences are SEHNR and FQNEAQ (reference sequence).

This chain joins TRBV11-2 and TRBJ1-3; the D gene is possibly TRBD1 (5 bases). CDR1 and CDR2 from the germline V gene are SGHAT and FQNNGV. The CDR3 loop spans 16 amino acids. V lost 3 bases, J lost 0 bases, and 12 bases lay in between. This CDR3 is CASSLGPGNSGNTIYF. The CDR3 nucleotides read TGTGCCAGCAGCTTGGGGCCGGGCAACTCTGGAAACACCATATATTTT.

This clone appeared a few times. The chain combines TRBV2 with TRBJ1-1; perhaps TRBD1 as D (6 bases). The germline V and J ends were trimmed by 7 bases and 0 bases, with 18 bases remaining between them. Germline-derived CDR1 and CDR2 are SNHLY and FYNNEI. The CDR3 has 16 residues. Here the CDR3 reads CASTIQDGQLNTEAFF. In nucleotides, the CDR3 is TGTGCCAGCACAATCCAGGACGGACAGCTGAACACTGAAGCTTTCTTT.